This passage covers 25 T cell receptor beta chains from one sample sequenced in a study of blood T cells in healthy people across ages. For the second PCR, which ran for roughly 7 to 11 cycles, a sample-barcoded 5' primer and a J-beta primer mix were used. Via MiXCR, TCRdb re-called the 5' RACE reads, giving one row per CDR3 protein. The profile shows 700,000 or so distinct CDR3 sequences, roughly 43% of them singletons. Sequenced sample: blood. Source of these receptors: a man older than 75 in good health.

This clonotype was counted between two and nine times. V usage is TRBV21-1 and J usage is TRBJ1-6; the table gives TRBD1 as D, unverified against the DNA. TRBV21-1 is termed a pseudogene. This CDR3 has 19 residues. The CDR3, as DNA: TGTGCCAGCAGCCCCCGAGAAATTGGGGGACGGGACAAAAATTCACCCCTCCACTTT. Residues: CASSPREIGGRDKNSPLHF.

The chain is built from TRBV18 and TRBJ1-2; 8 bases match TRBD1. This CDR3 is 16 amino acids long. With 0 bases clipped from V and 5 bases from J, the junction kept 8 bases outside the gene matches. CDR1 and CDR2 (germline): KGHSH, LQKENI. The CDR3 here is CASSPPSTGAGYGYTF. The CDR3 DNA follows: TGTGCCAGCTCACCACCCTCGACAGGGGCCGGATATGGCTACACCTTC.

This sequence joins TRBV7-2 and TRBJ2-3, with D unclear. This CDR3 is 14 amino acids long. CDR1 is SGHTA, CDR2 FQGNSA, per germline. Between the trimmed V and J ends, which lost 5 bases and 4 bases, there was a span of 13 bases. The CDR3 DNA sequence: TGTGCCAGCAGCCGCAGGACGGAGTCAGATACGCAGTATTTT. As protein: CASSRRTESDTQYF.

The chain couples TRBV19 to TRBJ2-2, with D perhaps TRBD2 (6 bases). Germline loops: CDR1 LNHDA, CDR2 SQIVND (reference sequence). V was trimmed by 3 bases and J by 6 bases, leaving 8 bases between them. This CDR3 spans 13 amino acids. CDR3 residues: CASSMWEAGELFF. For the CDR3, the DNA is TGTGCCAGTAGTATGTGGGAGGCCGGGGAGCTGTTTTTT.

This chain links TRBV2 with TRBJ1-1; D gene ambiguous. V lost 5 bases and J 6 bases, leaving 13 bases between the germline ends. From germline, CDR1 is SNHLY and CDR2 FYNNEI. The CDR3 spans 13 residues. This CDR3 is CASSLHVMSEAFF. The CDR3 nucleotides are TGTGCCAGCAGTCTTCATGTCATGTCTGAAGCTTTCTTT.

This chain uses TRBV3-1 with TRBJ2-7; TRBD2 might be the D (6 bases). TRBJ2-5 matches the DNA end more closely, so the J call is doubtful. The CDR3 extends over 16 amino acids. CDR1 and CDR2 from the germline V gene are LGHDT and YNNKEL (reference sequence). DNA for the CDR3: TGTGCCAGCAGCCAAGATTCCGGGACTCTTGAGGGGACCCAGTACTTC. Translated, it gives CASSQDSGTLEGTQYF.

The rearrangement links TRBV20-1 to TRBJ2-7, with 7 bases matching TRBD1. The ends lost 4 bases at V and 5 bases at J; junction bases unmatched: 14. This CDR3 is built from 15 residues. Germline-derived CDR1 and CDR2 are DFQATT and SNEGSKA (reference sequence). The CDR3 sequence: CSATSPWDRKNEQYF. The CDR3 region has the DNA TGCAGTGCTACCTCCCCCTGGGACAGAAAAAACGAGCAGTACTTC.

The chain has TRBV6-2 or TRBV6-3 and TRBJ2-7; 11 nucleotides agree with TRBD1. CDR3 size: 15 residues. CDR1 and CDR2 (germline): MNHEY, SVGEGT. V dropped 6 bases and J dropped 2; count of bases not matched to a gene: 6. DNA for the CDR3: TGTGCCAGCAGATCCGGGACAGGGGGAACCTACGAGCAGTACTTC. This translates into CASRSGTGGTYEQYF.

This clonotype was detected a few times. The chain has TRBV20-1 and TRBJ1-1, with 8 bases identical to TRBD1. There are 14 residues in the CDR3. After removal of 4 bases from V and 2 bases from J, the junction contained 6 bases not matched to a gene. Germline V gives CDR1 DFQATT, CDR2 SNEGSKA (reference sequence). CDR3 loop: CSANWGQANTEAFF. For the CDR3, the DNA is TGCAGTGCTAATTGGGGACAGGCCAACACTGAAGCTTTCTTT.

This clonotype was detected a few times. CDR3 sequence (DNA): TGCGCCAGCAGCCAGGTTTCGAACGGGGGTCCCGAGGGGACCCAGTACTTC. The encoded protein is CASSQVSNGGPEGTQYF. The V and J genes are TRBV4-1 and TRBJ2-5; possible D gene TRBD2, 6 bases. Germline V gives CDR1 MGHRA, CDR2 YSYEKL. V lost 3 bases and J 7 bases, leaving 24 bases between the germline ends. The CDR3 extends over 17 amino acids.

This clonotype was observed a few times. The chain carries TRBV20-1 and TRBJ1-2, with 12 bases matching TRBD1. V shed 0 bases, J shed 5 bases, and the junction held 7 bases outside the gene matches. The germline gives CDR1 DFQATT, CDR2 SNEGSKA (reference sequence). This CDR3 is 16 amino acids long. The CDR3, as DNA: TGCAGTGCTAGAGAACCGGGACAGGGGGCAATTTATGGCTACACCTTC. Its protein is CSAREPGQGAIYGYTF.

The chain has TRBV5-6 and TRBJ1-2; 7 bases align to TRBD1. V was pared by 4 bases and J by 2 bases, with 8 bases of the junction left unmatched. Germline V gene sequence: CDR1 SGHDT, CDR2 YYEEEE. This CDR3 spans 15 amino acids. Here the CDR3 reads CASSARQGRNYGYTF. CDR3 nucleotide sequence: TGTGCCAGCAGCGCAAGACAGGGCCGAAACTATGGCTACACCTTC.

This clonotype was seen more than once but under ten times. The chain has TRBV29-1 and TRBJ2-1; D is undetermined. Germline assignment: CDR1 SQVTM and CDR2 ANQGSEA. CDR3 length: 11 amino acids. Trimming removed 4 bases from V and 8 bases from J, with 9 bases in between. The CDR3 sequence is CSVGLADEQFF. The CDR3 DNA sequence: TGCAGCGTTGGACTTGCCGATGAGCAGTTCTTC.

There are a few counts of this clonotype. The chain joins TRBV5-1 to TRBJ2-1, with D possibly TRBD2 on 6 matching bases. The CDR3 runs 15 residues. The V gene's germline CDR1 is SGHRS and CDR2 YFSETQ. The V end was cut by 1 base, the J end by 7 bases, with 15 bases between. CDR3 region: CASSLRAGQGNEQFF. The CDR3 DNA reads TGCGCCAGCAGCTTGAGGGCGGGGCAGGGTAATGAGCAGTTCTTC.

The rearrangement links TRBV5-1 to TRBJ2-5; possible D gene TRBD2, 6 bases. Germline V gives CDR1 SGHRS, CDR2 YFSETQ. Trimming shortened V by 4 bases and J by 3 bases, and 10 bases separated the two germline ends. The CDR3 has 13 residues. This CDR3 is CASSGGLKETQYF. Here the CDR3 DNA reads TGCGCCAGCAGCGGGGGACTCAAAGAGACCCAGTACTTC. Full variable domain (outside the CDR3, taken from reference TRBV5-1 and TRBJ2-5): KAGVTQTPRYLIKTRGQQVTLSCSPISGHRSVSWYQQTPGQGLQFLFEYFSETQRNKGNFPGRFSGRQFSNSRSEMNVSTLELGDSALYLCASSGGLKETQYFGPGTRLLVL.

In this sample, this clonotype turned up a few times. V is TRBV7-2 and J is TRBJ2-6; D unclear. Germline lookup yields CDR1 SGHTA and CDR2 FQGNSA. The ends were cut back, 5 bases at V and 1 base at J, with 6 bases in the middle. The length of the CDR3 is 14 residues. CDR3 sequence: CASSHQSGANVLTF. The CDR3 nucleotides read TGTGCCAGCAGCCACCAATCTGGGGCCAACGTCCTGACTTTC. The full variable domain, with the rest looked up from reference TRBV7-2 and TRBJ2-6, is GAGVSQSPSNKVTEKGKDVELRCDPISGHTALYWYRQSLGQGLEFLIYFQGNSAPDKSGLPSDRFSAERTGGSVSTLTIQRTQQEDSAVYLCASSHQSGANVLTFGAGSRLTVL.

A note on this clonotype: A clone one base away is much larger, so this may be a read error. V usage is TRBV10-3 and J usage is TRBJ2-7; TRBD2 agrees at 8 bases. The CDR3 has 15 residues. V lost 3 bases, J lost 7 bases, and 11 bases stayed unmatched. The germline V gene has CDR1 ENHRY and CDR2 SYGVKD. This CDR3 reads CAISEAGVNNNEQYF. As DNA, the CDR3 is TGTGCCATCAGTGAAGCGGGGGTAAATAACAATGAGCAGTACTTC.

This clonotype turned up a few times. This chain joins TRBV7-6 and TRBJ2-5; D remains unclear. The V end lost 1 base, the J end lost 3 bases, and 21 bases lay between the germline ends. This CDR3 is built from 18 residues. The germline gives CDR1 SGHVS, CDR2 FNYEAQ. CDR3 sequence reads: CASSLEDTQMRPEETQYF. The CDR3 coding sequence is TGTGCCAGCAGCTTAGAAGATACTCAAATGCGGCCAGAAGAGACCCAGTACTTC.

This rearrangement joins TRBV20-1 to TRBJ2-7; D is unresolved. The CDR3 is 15 amino acids. The germline V and J ends were trimmed by 1 base and 1 base, with 14 bases remaining between them. The germline V gene has CDR1 DFQATT and CDR2 SNEGSKA (reference sequence). The CDR3 region is CSARARTLPSYEQYF. CDR3 sequence (DNA): TGCAGTGCTAGAGCCCGGACCTTACCTTCCTACGAGCAGTACTTC.

This clonotype has a handful of counts. The gene calls are TRBV7-2 and TRBJ2-7, with 11 bases fitting TRBD2. The CDR3 runs 17 residues. CDR1 SGHTA and CDR2 FQGNSA come from the germline V gene. The trim removed 4 bases at V and 8 bases at J, leaving 16 bases unmatched. Here the CDR3 DNA reads TGTGCCAGCAGCTACATGACTAGCGGGGCTAGCTCGGGGAAGCAGTACTTC. Translation gives CASSYMTSGASSGKQYF.

The V call is TRBV5-1, the J call TRBJ2-5; 9 bases fit TRBD1. The CDR3 totals 15 residues. The ends lost 4 bases at V and 4 bases at J; junction bases unmatched: 8. In germline, CDR1 is SGHRS, CDR2 YFSETQ. As DNA, the CDR3 is TGCGCCAGCAGCGGGGCCGGGACAGGGTCAGAGACCCAGTACTTC. The encoded protein is CASSGAGTGSETQYF.

This clonotype has more than one count but fewer than ten. The gene calls are TRBV6-1 and TRBJ2-1; D uncertain. Trimming cost V 3 bases and J 5 bases, with 11 bases left between them. CDR1 is MNHNS and CDR2 is SASEGT in the germline V gene. The CDR3 has 14 residues. The CDR3 sequence is CASSEGLLNNEQFF. The CDR3 DNA follows: TGTGCCAGCAGTGAGGGCCTACTCAACAATGAGCAGTTCTTC.

The count of this clonotype is one. The V call is TRBV20-1, the J call TRBJ1-6; tentatively, D is TRBD1 (5 bases). CDR1 is DFQATT, CDR2 SNEGSKA, per germline (reference sequence). Between the trimmed V and J ends, which lost 0 bases and 9 bases, there was a span of 15 bases. This CDR3 has 15 amino acids. Written as DNA, the CDR3 is TGCAGTGCTAGAGATATTGTGGGGGTTACTTCACCCCTCCACTTT. It is translated as CSARDIVGVTSPLHF.

This chain joins TRBV4-2 and TRBJ2-1; tentative D call: TRBD1 (5 bases). The J call may be incorrect, as the DNA end agrees better with TRBJ2-7. From germline, CDR1 is LGHNA and CDR2 YNFKEQ. The CDR3 is 17 residues long. CDR3 residues: CASSQDRRQTSYNEQYF. CDR3 coding DNA: TGTGCCAGCAGCCAAGATCGAAGACAGACTTCCTACAATGAGCAGTACTTC.

As to this clonotype: The junction differs from germline at one of its ends, possibly a read error. The chain couples TRBV25-1 to TRBJ1-2; the match to TRBD1 covers 9 bases. This CDR3 is 14 amino acids long. Per the germline V gene, CDR1 is MGHDK and CDR2 is SYGVNS. The CDR3 spells CAGSEQGAIGGYTF. The CDR3 DNA is TGTGCCGGCAGTGAACAGGGGGCGATCGGTGGCTACACCTTC.